These T cell receptor beta chains were read from a single sample in a study of shared clonotypes between healthy human individuals. Clones were read by immunoSEQ multiplex PCR, and TCRdb kept only the in-frame ones, dropping some. Found here are a few million clones, about 94% of them singletons; the top ten hold about 1.7%. The sample was naive CD8+ T cells from PBMCs. These receptors were collected from a man aged 18 to 35 in good health. Some clones in this sample may be carry-over from other donors' samples. Each CDR3 is given with its conserved first and last residue. A D gene is named only where the DNA matches it firmly. The size field is filled for only some rows; it gives once, few, many or a size class.

d_gene,abundance,j_gene,v_gene,CDR3aa,CDR3nt
-,-,TRBJ2-1,TRBV18,CASSPVGVAYNEQFF,TGTGCCAGCTCACCAGTAGGGGTCGCCTACAATGAGCAGTTCTTC
-,-,TRBJ2-1,TRBV7-3,CASSLYKYNEQFF,TGTGCCAGCAGCTTATACAAATACAATGAGCAGTTCTTC
-,-,TRBJ2-7,TRBV5-1,CASSSTEKVAPYEQYF,TGCGCCAGCAGCTCAACCGAGAAGGTAGCTCCCTACGAGCAGTACTTC
TRBD2,-,TRBJ2-7,TRBV10-3,CAIRTPAGSSYEQYF,TGTGCCATCAGGACTCCAGCGGGGAGCTCCTACGAGCAGTACTTC
-,once,TRBJ1-2,TRBV6-5,CASRPSEGDGYTF,TGTGCCAGCAGACCCTCGGAGGGGGATGGCTACACCTTC
-,-,TRBJ1-5,TRBV4-3,CASSQDPEQPQHF,TGCGCCAGCAGCCAAGATCCGGAGCAGCCCCAGCATTTT
-,once,TRBJ2-2,TRBV28,CASSTKPHRGTGELFF,TGTGCCAGCAGTACAAAACCCCACCGGGGCACCGGGGAGCTGTTTTTT
TRBD1,-,TRBJ2-1,TRBV7-6,CASSPDRGGEQFF,TGTGCCAGCAGCCCAGACAGGGGCGGAGAGCAGTTCTTC
-,-,TRBJ2-1,TRBV2,CASSGRTGRSYNEQFF,TGTGCCAGCAGCGGGCGAACAGGACGCTCCTACAATGAGCAGTTCTTC
-,-,TRBJ1-3,TRBV27,CASSKTGYSGNTIYF,TGTGCCAGCAGCAAAACAGGGTACTCTGGAAACACCATATATTTT
TRBD1,-,TRBJ1-2,TRBV23-1,CASSQSWDRGYINYGYTF,TGCGCCAGCAGTCAATCATGGGACAGGGGATATATCAACTATGGCTACACCTTC
-,-,TRBJ2-7,TRBV9,CASSPEAETYEQYF,TGTGCCAGCAGCCCGGAGGCCGAGACCTACGAGCAGTACTTC
-,-,TRBJ2-5,TRBV15,CATSRGLTGTETQYF,TGTGCCACCAGCAGAGGCTTAACAGGGACGGAGACCCAGTACTTC
TRBD2,once,TRBJ2-1,TRBV4-1,CASSQDSSGSSYNEQFF,TGCGCCAGCAGCCAAGACTCCAGCGGGAGCTCCTACAATGAGCAGTTCTTC
TRBD1,-,TRBJ1-2,TRBV27,CASSLGPGQTLYGYTF,TGTGCCAGCAGTTTGGGCCCGGGACAGACCCTTTATGGCTACACCTTC
-,-,TRBJ2-7,TRBV30,CAGRWREGQYF,TGTGCCGGACGGTGGCGAGAAGGGCAGTACTTC
-,once,TRBJ2-2,TRBV9,CASSGANTGELFF,TGTGCCAGCAGCGGGGCCAACACCGGGGAGCTGTTTTTT
TRBD2,-,TRBJ2-7,TRBV19,CASSITSVGGSYEQYF,TGTGCCAGTAGTATAACGTCCGTCGGGGGGTCCTACGAGCAGTACTTC
-,once,TRBJ1-2,TRBV28,CASTPPDSHYGYTF,TGTGCCAGCACCCCCCCGGACAGTCACTATGGCTACACCTTC
-,-,TRBJ2-2,TRBV7-2,CASSSWDGYTGELFF,TGTGCCAGCAGCTCTTGGGACGGCTATACCGGGGAGCTGTTTTTT
-,-,TRBJ2-5,TRBV28,CASSLPPEYGGNGETQYF,TGTGCCAGCAGTTTACCCCCCGAGTACGGTGGAAATGGGGAGACCCAGTACTTC
TRBD2,-,TRBJ2-2,TRBV9,CASSVGLAGGYTGELFF,TGTGCCAGCAGCGTCGGACTAGCGGGAGGGTACACCGGGGAGCTGTTTTTT
-,-,TRBJ1-3,TRBV28,CASSLGFYTGNTIYF,TGTGCCAGCAGTTTGGGGTTTTATACTGGAAACACCATATATTTT
TRBD2,-,TRBJ2-7,TRBV27,CASSPREAYEQYF,TGTGCCAGCAGTCCCCGGGAGGCCTACGAGCAGTACTTC
-,-,TRBJ2-2,TRBV7-6,CASSSNTGELFF,TGTGCCAGCAGCTCAAACACCGGGGAGCTGTTTTTT
-,-,TRBJ2-7,TRBV6-1,CASSEGTYEQYF,TGTGCCAGCAGTGAAGGAACCTACGAGCAGTACTTC
-,-,TRBJ2-5,TRBV9,CASSLTRGAGETQYF,TGTGCCAGCAGCTTAACTCGGGGGGCCGGAGAGACCCAGTACTTC
TRBD1,-,TRBJ2-3,TRBV28,CASSQTGGSTDTQYF,TGTGCCAGCAGTCAGACAGGGGGGAGCACAGATACGCAGTATTTT
-,-,TRBJ2-1,TRBV4-3,CASSQDLGGSYNEQFF,TGCGCCAGCAGCCAAGATCTGGGCGGCTCCTACAATGAGCAGTTCTTC
-,-,TRBJ2-5,TRBV28,CATTPALAEQETQYF,TGTGCCACCACCCCCGCGTTGGCGGAACAAGAGACCCAGTACTTC
-,-,TRBJ2-1,TRBV7-6,CVGRGQGGQFF,TGTGTCGGGCGGGGCCAAGGAGGGCAGTTCTTC
TRBD2,-,TRBJ2-1,TRBV7-8,CASSLLRERLNEQFF,TGTGCCAGCAGCTTACTGCGGGAGCGACTCAATGAGCAGTTCTTC
TRBD1,-,TRBJ2-7,TRBV11-2,CASSRDRGLSYEQYF,TGTGCCAGCAGCCGCGACAGGGGTCTCTCCTACGAGCAGTACTTC
-,-,TRBJ2-5,TRBV7-7,CASSLGLSGEETQYF,TGTGCCAGCAGCTTAGGACTCTCAGGGGAAGAGACCCAGTACTTC
TRBD2,-,TRBJ2-2,TRBV4-2,CASSPSSGSYTGELFF,TGTGCCAGCAGCCCCAGTAGCGGGAGCTATACCGGGGAGCTGTTTTTT
-,-,TRBJ2-3,TRBV4-2,CASSQAAGLSTDTQYF,TGTGCCAGCAGCCAAGCCGCGGGCCTTAGCACAGATACGCAGTATTTT
-,-,TRBJ1-1,TRBV27,CASTPSGLNTEAFF,TGTGCCAGCACCCCGTCGGGACTGAACACTGAAGCTTTCTTT
-,-,TRBJ2-1,TRBV19,CASRGLYEQFF,TGTGCCAGTAGAGGGCTCTATGAGCAGTTCTTC
-,-,TRBJ2-7,TRBV5-1,CASSLEAGETYEQYF,TGCGCCAGCAGCTTGGAGGCAGGGGAGACCTACGAGCAGTACTTC
TRBD1,-,TRBJ2-7,TRBV19,CASSISAGGFNEQYF,TGTGCCAGTAGTATTAGCGCAGGGGGCTTTAACGAGCAGTACTTC
-,-,TRBJ2-2,TRBV29-1,CSAAGGSPEGVYTGELFF,TGCAGCGCCGCGGGCGGGTCCCCAGAGGGTGTTTATACCGGGGAGCTGTTTTTT
TRBD2,-,TRBJ2-7,TRBV7-8,CASSLAREFAYEQYF,TGTGCCAGCAGCTTAGCGCGGGAGTTCGCGTACGAGCAGTACTTC
-,-,TRBJ2-7,TRBV7-2,CASSLASNPYEQYF,TGTGCCAGCAGCTTGGCCTCAAATCCCTACGAGCAGTACTTC
-,-,TRBJ1-4,TRBV7-9,CASSDSPRVWAGRKLFF,TGTGCCAGCAGCGATAGCCCCAGGGTCTGGGCGGGCCGAAAACTGTTTTTT
TRBD2,-,TRBJ2-5,TRBV6-5,CASSSTPGGQGETQYF,TGTGCCAGCAGTTCCACGCCGGGGGGGCAGGGAGAGACCCAGTACTTC
-,-,TRBJ1-5,TRBV6-4,CASSDSSLVTVIGNQPQHF,TGTGCCAGCAGTGACTCTTCTTTGGTGACGGTGATTGGCAATCAGCCCCAGCATTTT
-,-,TRBJ1-1,TRBV6-5,CASWVGARTEAFF,TGTGCCTCGTGGGTTGGGGCTAGAACTGAAGCTTTCTTT
TRBD1,-,TRBJ2-7,TRBV9,CASSEGQGTTYEQYF,TGTGCCAGCAGCGAGGGACAGGGTACTACCTACGAGCAGTACTTC
-,-,TRBJ2-1,TRBV29-1,CSLGGGRKYNEQFF,TGCAGCCTCGGAGGAGGCAGGAAGTACAATGAGCAGTTCTTC
-,-,TRBJ1-4,TRBV7-2,CASSVIRGDEKLFF,TGTGCCAGCAGCGTCATCAGGGGTGATGAAAAACTGTTTTTT
TRBD2,-,TRBJ2-2,TRBV5-4,CASSPPAGGPTGELFF,TGTGCCAGCAGCCCACCAGCGGGAGGGCCCACCGGGGAGCTGTTTTTT
-,-,TRBJ1-1,TRBV5-6,CASAPSGYMNTEAFF,TGTGCCAGCGCCCCCAGCGGATACATGAACACTGAAGCTTTCTTT
-,-,TRBJ2-7,TRBV11-2,CASSPRLYEQYF,TGTGCCAGCAGCCCCCGACTGTACGAGCAGTACTTC
-,-,TRBJ2-7,TRBV2,CASTHGVHYEQYF,TGTGCCAGCACCCACGGGGTTCACTACGAGCAGTACTTC